The 20 T cell receptor beta chains given below trace back to one sample, sequenced in a study of blood T cell repertoires in COVID-19. Assay used: immunoSEQ multiplex PCR; TCRdb lists only in-frame clones, some missing. The sample lists 200,000 to 300,000 clones; around 90% were seen once. Sequencing used peripheral blood. These receptors were obtained from a man aged 25-45 years with COVID-19, enrolled during active disease.

In its sample, this clone was seen once. The chain uses TRBV5-1 and TRBJ2-6; D not resolved. The germline gives CDR1 SGHRS, CDR2 YFSETQ. The length of the CDR3 is 17 residues. V was shortened by 1 base and J by 2 bases, with 13 bases between the two germline ends. The CDR3 here is CASSLYLPQAGANVLTF. The CDR3 DNA reads as TGCGCCAGCAGCTTGTATCTTCCTCAGGCTGGGGCCAACGTCCTGACTTTC.

The chain joins TRBV6-5 to TRBJ2-3, with 14 positions matching TRBD2. Unmatched junction bases numbered 5, after V lost 4 bases and J lost 14 bases. Germline V gene sequence: CDR1 MNHEY, CDR2 SVGAGI. The CDR3 totals 13 residues. For the CDR3, the DNA is TGTGCCAGCAGTTTGGGACTAGCGGGGGTTCGGTATTTT. As protein: CASSLGLAGVRYF.

This rearrangement joins TRBV11-3 to TRBJ2-1; 8 nucleotides align to TRBD1. The J segment lost 2 bases and the V segment lost 6 bases, leaving 6 bases of the junction unmatched. Per the germline V gene, CDR1 is SGHNT and CDR2 is YENEEA. The length of the CDR3 is 15 residues. CDR3 in amino acids: CASSGTGGTYNEQFF. Written as DNA, the CDR3 is TGTGCCAGCAGTGGAACAGGGGGAACCTACAATGAGCAGTTCTTC.

This chain links TRBV10-3 with TRBJ2-1, with 7 bases lining up with TRBD1. Per germline, CDR1 ENHRY and CDR2 SYGVKD. The CDR3 contains 13 residues. Trimming cost V 6 bases and J 4 bases; bases outside gene matches: 3. In DNA form, the CDR3 reads TGTGCCATCAGCTTGGACAGGTACAATGAGCAGTTCTTC. This encodes CAISLDRYNEQFF.

The chain has TRBV5-3 and TRBJ1-3; possibly TRBD1 for D (6 bases). TRBV5-3 carries the ORF label, with uncertain function. This CDR3 region has 15 residues. V shed 5 bases and J shed 5 bases, with 17 bases lying between them. The CDR3 loop is CARREGDGNRNTIYF. CDR3 nucleotides: TGTGCCAGAAGAGAGGGGGACGGGAATCGAAACACCATATATTTT.

V usage is TRBV6-2 or TRBV6-3 and J usage is TRBJ1-1; possible D gene TRBD1, 6 bases. The CDR3 runs to 15 residues. The germline gives CDR1 MNHEY, CDR2 SVGEGT. Trimming stripped 4 bases from V and 0 bases from J, with 12 bases between. DNA of the CDR3: TGTGCCAGCAGTTTGGGACACTCGATGAACACTGAAGCTTTCTTT. Translating gives CASSLGHSMNTEAFF.

The rearrangement joins TRBV7-9 to TRBJ2-7, with D hard to call. This CDR3 region has 13 residues. Trimming shortened V by 1 base and J by 3 bases, and 7 bases separated the two germline ends. The germline V gene encodes CDR1 SEHNR and CDR2 FQNEAQ (reference sequence). The CDR3 reads CASSLGPDYEQYF. Written as DNA, the CDR3 is TGTGCCAGCAGCTTAGGGCCTGACTACGAGCAGTACTTC.

The chain employs TRBV7-9 and TRBJ2-7; weak D call: TRBD1 (6 bases). Germline V lookup: CDR1 SEHNR, CDR2 FQNEAQ (reference sequence). CDR3 length: 13 residues. V was clipped by 1 base and J by 5 bases, with 9 bases between them. The CDR3 reads CASSLGSGDEQYF. CDR3 sequence (DNA): TGTGCCAGCAGCTTAGGTTCAGGGGACGAGCAGTACTTC.

This chain links TRBV6-5 with TRBJ1-1; D gene unclear. CDR1 MNHEY and CDR2 SVGAGI come from the germline V gene. Trimming stripped 9 bases from V and 4 bases from J, with 6 bases between. The CDR3 is made up of 10 amino acids. CDR3 sequence reads: CASIFTEAFF. The CDR3 nucleotides are TGTGCCAGTATTTTCACTGAAGCTTTCTTT.

The CDR3 loop is CASSVDREPNEKLFF. In DNA form, the CDR3 reads TGTGCCAGCAGTGTAGACAGGGAGCCTAATGAAAAACTGTTTTTT. This sequence joins TRBV25-1 and TRBJ1-4, with 7 bases that match TRBD1. Looked up from germline, CDR1 is MGHDK and CDR2 is SYGVNS. J lost 3 bases, V lost 4 bases, and 5 bases had no gene match. This CDR3 contains 15 residues. Complete variable domain (other parts from reference TRBV25-1 and TRBJ1-4): EADIYQTPRYLVIGTGKKITLECSQTMGHDKMYWYQQDPGMELHLIHYSYGVNSTEKGDLSSESTVSRIRTEHFPLTLESARPSHTSQYLCASSVDREPNEKLFFGSGTQLSVL.

The gene calls are TRBV3-1 (or the pseudogene TRBV3-2) and TRBJ2-7; TRBD2 aligns across 8 bases. V dropped 4 bases and J dropped 6; count of bases not matched to a gene: 5. Germline V lookup: CDR1 LGHDT, CDR2 YNNKEL (reference sequence). The CDR3 spans 13 residues. The CDR3 bases are TGTGCCAGCAGCCTTTCGGGGGGGCGCGAGCAGTACTTC. This gives the protein CASSLSGGREQYF.

The genes are TRBV21-1 and TRBJ2-3; the table's D gene call, TRBD2, was not cross checked with the DNA. TRBV21-1 is listed as a pseudogene. The CDR3 has 17 residues. The CDR3: CASSPHLSGGSTDTQYF. The DNA of the CDR3 is TGTGCCAGCAGCCCACACCTTAGCGGGGGCAGCACAGATACGCAGTATTTT.

The CDR3 DNA reads as TGCGCCAGCAGCTCACCGGGGACAGTGAACACTGAAGCTTTCTTT. Protein sequence: CASSSPGTVNTEAFF. The chain is built from TRBV5-1 and TRBJ1-1, with 7 bases identical to TRBD1. Germline trimming cut 3 bases from V and 0 bases from J; bases unmatched to any gene: 5. This CDR3 is built from 15 residues. Germline V lookup: CDR1 SGHRS, CDR2 YFSETQ.

V gene TRBV12-3 or TRBV12-4 combines with J gene TRBJ1-1; D remains unclear. This CDR3 is built from 13 residues. The V end lost 4 bases, the J end lost 9 bases, and 15 bases lay between the germline ends. DNA for the CDR3: TGTGCCAGCAGTTCCCGTTCGAGAGGTCAAGCTTTCTTT. Translation gives CASSSRSRGQAFF.

The rearrangement links TRBV6-5 to TRBJ1-3; 9 bases line up with TRBD1. The V and J ends lost 6 bases and 4 bases, in that order; junction bases with no gene match: 7. From germline, CDR1 is MNHEY and CDR2 SVGAGI. The CDR3 is 15 amino acids. As DNA, the CDR3 is TGTGCCAGCAGATCACAGGGGGCCGGAGGAAACACCATATATTTT. The encoded protein is CASRSQGAGGNTIYF.

The V call is TRBV9, the J call TRBJ2-5, with D possibly being TRBD2 (6 bases). The V and J ends lost 4 bases and 4 bases respectively, with 11 bases between them. The CDR3 runs 13 residues. CDR1 is SGDLS, CDR2 YYNGEE, per germline. The CDR3 DNA reads as TGTGCCAGCAGCCGGGACGGGAGAGAGACCCAGTACTTC. This sequence encodes CASSRDGRETQYF.

This clone has a single count. The chain uses TRBV25-1 and TRBJ1-2, with D possibly matching TRBD1 (6 bases). V was clipped by 1 base and J by 4 bases, with 13 bases between them. CDR3 length: 15 amino acids. Germline CDR1 and CDR2: MGHDK and SYGVNS. The CDR3 region is CASSESSRGVYGYTF. The CDR3 DNA sequence: TGTGCCAGCAGTGAATCAAGCAGGGGCGTCTATGGCTACACCTTC.

The chain links TRBV4-1 to TRBJ1-2, with 7 bases that match TRBD1. This CDR3 is 15 amino acids long. Losses at the gene ends were 2 bases for V and 5 bases for J; bases not matched to a gene: 8. Germline lookup yields CDR1 MGHRA and CDR2 YSYEKL. As DNA, the CDR3 is TGCGCCAGCAGCCAACTACAGGGGAGCATATATGGCTACACCTTC. It yields the protein CASSQLQGSIYGYTF.

The V and J genes are TRBV6-5 and TRBJ2-1; a weak D match, TRBD1 (6 bases). CDR1 is MNHEY, CDR2 SVGAGI, per germline. Trimming left V 4 bases short and J 6 bases short, with 13 bases between. This CDR3 is built from 14 residues. As DNA, the CDR3 is TGTGCCAGCAGTTCCCCGGGACAAAGCAATGAGCAGTTCTTC. This translates into CASSSPGQSNEQFF.

The CDR3 protein is CASSRTGNTEAFF. DNA for the CDR3: TGCGCCAGCTCCCGGACAGGGAACACTGAAGCTTTCTTT. The chain joins TRBV5-1 to TRBJ1-1; 7 nucleotides agree with TRBD1. CDR3 length: 13 residues. The germline CDR1 and CDR2 sequences are SGHRS and YFSETQ. The V and J ends lost 7 bases and 1 base, in that order; junction bases with no gene match: 4.